The 23 T cell receptor beta chains below were found in one sample sequenced in a study of shared clonotypes between healthy human individuals. Terminally differentiated effector memory CD45RA+ cells were left out of the naive CD8 fraction, which was CD45RO-negative and positively selected for CCR7. TCRdb's copy holds only in-frame clones and misses some; the assay was immunoSEQ multiplex PCR. The table shows about 2 million clones, with roughly 95% occurring only once. The sample comprised naive CD8+ T cells sorted from blood. The receptors were gathered from a man between 18 and 35 years old in good health.

On this clone: This CDR3 is also generated by other DNA sequences in the sample. V and J are TRBV2 and TRBJ1-5; D not certain. CDR3 length equals 14 residues. V was trimmed by 3 bases and J by 0 bases, leaving 6 bases between them. Germline CDR1 is SNHLY and CDR2 is FYNNEI. The CDR3 DNA reads as TGTGCCAGCAGTGAGGGATATAGCAATCAGCCCCAGCATTTT. Protein product: CASSEGYSNQPQHF.

The chain joins TRBV7-2 to TRBJ2-7; 8 bases match TRBD1. The CDR3 is made up of 13 amino acids. Per the germline V gene, CDR1 is SGHTA and CDR2 is FQGNSA. The junction had 8 bases not matched to a gene; V was cut back by 10 bases and J by 3 bases. This CDR3 reads CATEDRDGYEQYF. CDR3 coding DNA: TGTGCCACCGAGGACAGGGACGGCTACGAGCAGTACTTC.

In its sample, this clone was seen a few times. The chain combines TRBV11-2 with TRBJ1-2; the match to TRBD1 covers 9 bases. After removal of 5 bases from V and 4 bases from J, the junction contained 8 bases not matched to a gene. Germline values: CDR1 SGHAT, CDR2 FQNNGV. This CDR3 comprises 15 residues. As DNA, the CDR3 is TGTGCCAGCAGCGCGACAGGGGGTGGCCTCTATGGCTACACCTTC. This codes for CASSATGGGLYGYTF. The entire variable domain, with the rest obtained from reference TRBV11-2 and TRBJ1-2, is as follows: EAGVAQSPRYKIIEKRQSVAFWCNPISGHATLYWYQQILGQGPKLLIQFQNNGVVDDSQLPKDRFSAERLKGVDSTLKIQPAKLEDSAVYLCASSATGGGLYGYTFGSGTRLTVV.

This rearrangement joins TRBV2 to TRBJ1-6, with D possibly TRBD1 on 5 matching bases. This CDR3 spans 13 amino acids. CDR1 is SNHLY and CDR2 is FYNNEI in the germline V gene. The germline V and J ends were trimmed by 8 bases and 9 bases, with 14 bases remaining between them. For the CDR3, the DNA is TGTGCCAGCCGCGGGGGGGAAGGTTCACCCCTCCACTTT. Protein: CASRGGEGSPLHF.

V usage is TRBV2 and J usage is TRBJ2-1; D not resolved. With 7 bases removed from V and 0 bases from J, the gap between germline ends came to 16 bases. Germline V gene sequence: CDR1 SNHLY, CDR2 FYNNEI. CDR3 length: 16 residues. The CDR3 protein is CASKVGPLSSYNEQFF. CDR3 nucleotides: TGTGCCAGCAAAGTAGGCCCCTTGAGCTCCTACAATGAGCAGTTCTTC.

V usage is TRBV6-6 and J usage is TRBJ1-2, with D tentatively TRBD1 (5 bases). V was clipped by 2 bases and J by 0 bases, with 7 bases between them. CDR1 is MNHNY and CDR2 is SVGAGI in the germline V gene (reference sequence). This CDR3 comprises 14 residues. In DNA form, the CDR3 reads TGTGCCAGCAGTTACGACAGCGCTAACTATGGCTACACCTTC. Translating it yields CASSYDSANYGYTF.

The chain joins TRBV11-2 to TRBJ2-7, with 7 nucleotides matching TRBD2. CDR3 length equals 12 residues. The V gene end was trimmed by 5 bases and the J gene end by 7 bases; junction bases not matched to a gene: 5. Germline lookup yields CDR1 SGHAT and CDR2 FQNNGV. The CDR3 sequence: CASSPGTIEQYF. The CDR3 DNA follows: TGTGCCAGCAGCCCCGGGACTATTGAGCAGTACTTC.

The chain employs TRBV4-1 and TRBJ2-5; TRBD2 aligns across 10 bases. CDR3 length equals 16 residues. Germline loops: CDR1 MGHRA, CDR2 YSYEKL. With V trimmed by 0 bases and J by 4 bases, 5 bases remained unmatched. CDR3 residues: CASSQDWASGGETQYF. In DNA, the CDR3 is TGCGCCAGCAGCCAAGATTGGGCTAGCGGGGGAGAGACCCAGTACTTC.

The chain recombines TRBV6-1 with TRBJ1-6; D possibly corresponds to TRBD1 (6 bases). CDR3 length equals 19 residues. The germline CDR1 and CDR2 sequences are MNHNS and SASEGT. The V end lost 2 bases, the J end lost 0 bases, and 17 bases lay between the germline ends. CDR3 nucleotide sequence: TGTGCCAGCAGTGAAAGCCGGGACAACCGGCACTCCTATAATTCACCCCTCCACTTT. This sequence encodes CASSESRDNRHSYNSPLHF.

The J gene is TRBJ2-3, the V gene TRBV10-3; 7 bases line up with TRBD2. The length of the CDR3 is 18 residues. The V and J ends lost 0 bases and 3 bases, in that order; junction bases with no gene match: 12. Germline CDR1 ENHRY, CDR2 SYGVKD. CDR3 sequence: CAISESTPGWEGTDTQYF. The CDR3 DNA reads TGTGCCATCAGTGAGTCGACTCCGGGGTGGGAGGGAACAGATACGCAGTATTTT.

This sequence joins TRBV7-2 and TRBJ2-5; D might be TRBD2 (6 bases). CDR3 length equals 14 residues. In germline, CDR1 is SGHTA, CDR2 FQGNSA. The V end was cut by 2 bases, the J end by 2 bases, with 9 bases between. CDR3 in amino acids: CASSLLGGQETQYF. In DNA form, the CDR3 reads TGTGCCAGCAGCTTATTAGGAGGGCAAGAGACCCAGTACTTC. The whole variable domain, remainder taken from reference TRBV7-2 and TRBJ2-5, is GAGVSQSPSNKVTEKGKDVELRCDPISGHTALYWYRQSLGQGLEFLIYFQGNSAPDKSGLPSDRFSAERTGGSVSTLTIQRTQQEDSAVYLCASSLLGGQETQYFGPGTRLLVL.

V and J are TRBV9 and TRBJ1-2; a weak D match, TRBD1 (5 bases). The CDR3 extends over 15 amino acids. V lost 5 bases to trimming and J lost 5 bases, with 19 bases between them. The germline V gene encodes CDR1 SGDLS and CDR2 YYNGEE. DNA for the CDR3: TGTGCCAGCAGTCCCCCGGGACGGCCTTTATATGGCTACACCTTC. Translation: CASSPPGRPLYGYTF.

A note on this clone: Within the sample, other DNA sequences also encode this same CDR3. The CDR3 DNA is TGTGCCAGCAGCTTACTAGAGGGCCCCGAAGCTTTCTTT. Protein product: CASSLLEGPEAFF. The rearrangement joins TRBV7-9 to TRBJ1-1, with no clear D. The CDR3 is 13 residues long. Trimming took off 2 bases at V and 8 bases at J, with 12 bases between the two ends. The germline CDR1 and CDR2 sequences are SEHNR and FQNEAQ (reference sequence).

The gene calls are TRBV9 and TRBJ1-5; unclear D gene. Trimming took 0 bases from V and 4 from J, leaving 5 bases between them. CDR3 size: 13 residues. In germline, CDR1 is SGDLS, CDR2 YYNGEE. The CDR3 sequence: CASSVDPNQPQHF. The CDR3 DNA follows: TGTGCCAGCAGCGTAGACCCAAATCAGCCCCAGCATTTT.

The chain employs TRBV29-1 and TRBJ2-1; tentatively, D is TRBD2 (6 bases). V lost 6 bases, J lost 1 base, and 13 bases lay in between. Germline CDR1 SQVTM, CDR2 ANQGSEA. The CDR3 is 14 residues long. The CDR3 loop reads CSVRPAGSYNEQFF. The CDR3, as DNA: TGCAGCGTCCGGCCGGCGGGGTCCTACAATGAGCAGTTCTTC.

The chain couples TRBV2 to TRBJ1-2; no reliable D call. The CDR3 is made up of 17 amino acids. In germline, CDR1 is SNHLY, CDR2 FYNNEI. V was clipped by 3 bases and J by 4 bases, with 21 bases between them. The CDR3: CASSDSLNGEEGYGYTF. As DNA, the CDR3 is TGTGCCAGCAGTGACTCCCTAAATGGGGAGGAGGGCTATGGCTACACCTTC.

The V gene is TRBV7-9, the J gene TRBJ2-5, with 10 bases aligning to TRBD2. Losses at the gene ends were 5 bases for V and 0 bases for J; bases not matched to a gene: 12. The CDR3 runs 18 residues. Per germline, CDR1 SEHNR and CDR2 FQNEAQ (reference sequence). The CDR3 bases are TGTGCCAGCAGCCAGACGGCGCTAGCGGGGGCCAACCAAGAGACCCAGTACTTC. Translated: CASSQTALAGANQETQYF. The full variable domain, completed using reference TRBV7-9 and TRBJ2-5, is DTGVSQNPRHKITKRGQNVTFRCDPISEHNRLYWYRQTLGQGPEFLTYFQNEAQLEKSRLLSDRFSAERPKGSFSTLEIQRTEQGDSAMYLCASSQTALAGANQETQYFGPGTRLLVL.

J is TRBJ2-3 and V is TRBV6-1, with D uncertain. CDR3 length equals 14 residues. The germline V and J ends were trimmed by 7 bases and 2 bases, with 13 bases remaining between them. Germline V gene data show CDR1 as MNHNS and CDR2 as SASEGT. The CDR3 DNA reads TGTGCCAGCACTCCTCCTGACCTCACAGATACGCAGTATTTT. Its translation is CASTPPDLTDTQYF.

The V gene is TRBV7-9, the J gene TRBJ1-6; 7 nucleotides line up with TRBD1. The V gene's germline CDR1 is SEHNR and CDR2 FQNEAQ (reference sequence). Unmatched junction bases numbered 14, after V lost 1 base and J lost 11 bases. This CDR3 is built from 17 residues. In nucleotides, the CDR3 is TGTGCCAGCAGCTTAGGGGAGATTTGGACAGGCGATCCACCCCTCCACTTT. This gives the protein CASSLGEIWTGDPPLHF.

The rearrangement joins TRBV11-2 to TRBJ2-5; D may be TRBD2 (6 bases). The CDR3 extends over 15 amino acids. V lost 5 bases, J lost 1 base, and 14 bases lay in between. Germline CDR1 reads SGHAT; CDR2 reads FQNNGV. The DNA of the CDR3 is TGTGCCAGCAGCCCCACCTGGGGGGTCCAAGAGACCCAGTACTTC. This gives the protein CASSPTWGVQETQYF.

This clone occurred once. Other DNA variants within this sample encode the same CDR3. V gene TRBV11-2 combines with J gene TRBJ2-7, with D tentatively TRBD2 (6 bases). Trimming shortened V by 3 bases and J by 2 bases, and 11 bases separated the two germline ends. The CDR3 has 14 amino acids. Germline loops: CDR1 SGHAT, CDR2 FQNNGV. CDR3 DNA: TGTGCCAGCAGCTTCGTCGGCGGGGCCTACGAGCAGTACTTC. The encoded protein is CASSFVGGAYEQYF.

The rearrangement uses TRBV7-2 and TRBJ2-1; 10 nucleotides align to TRBD2. Germline V gene lookup returns CDR1 SGHTA and CDR2 FQGNSA. This CDR3 has 15 residues. Germline trimming cut 3 bases from V and 9 bases from J; bases unmatched to any gene: 8. In DNA, the CDR3 is TGTGCCAGCAGCTTCGGGTCTAGCGGGAGTGTTGAGCAGTTCTTC. It specifies CASSFGSSGSVEQFF. The entire variable domain, with the rest obtained from reference TRBV7-2 and TRBJ2-1, is as follows: GAGVSQSPSNKVTEKGKDVELRCDPISGHTALYWYRQSLGQGLEFLIYFQGNSAPDKSGLPSDRFSAERTGGSVSTLTIQRTQQEDSAVYLCASSFGSSGSVEQFFGPGTRLTVL.

This chain uses TRBV9 with TRBJ1-5; D ambiguous. Looked up from germline, CDR1 is SGDLS and CDR2 is YYNGEE. The CDR3 has 15 amino acids. V was pared by 3 bases and J by 1 base, with 11 bases between. For the CDR3, the DNA is TGTGCCAGCAGCGGGACGGATAACAGCAATCAGCCCCAGCATTTT. Its translation is CASSGTDNSNQPQHF.